These 20 T cell receptor beta chains originate from one sample sequenced in a study of control samples from healthy donors and cancer patients. Produced via immunoSEQ multiplex PCR; TCRdb's table is partial and in-frame only. Of around 130,000 clones in the sample, around 93% were seen once. Source material: blood. The receptors stem from a man aged 18-30 years in good health.

The CDR3 reads CATSDKGGDTQYF. CDR3 DNA: TGTGCCACCAGTGATAAGGGGGGAGATACGCAGTATTTT. The genes are TRBV24-1 and TRBJ2-3, with D tentatively TRBD1 or TRBD2 (6 bases each). In germline, CDR1 is KGHDR, CDR2 SFDVKD. The CDR3 has 13 residues. Trimming shortened V by 3 bases and J by 5 bases, and 8 bases separated the two germline ends.

The J gene is TRBJ1-2, the V gene TRBV7-2, with a weak D call TRBD1 (6 bases). This CDR3 comprises 15 residues. Trimming cost V 5 bases and J 2 bases, with 15 bases left between them. CDR1 and CDR2 from the germline V gene are SGHTA and FQGNSA. This CDR3 reads CASSKVQGGNYGYTF. The CDR3, as DNA: TGTGCCAGCAGCAAAGTTCAAGGGGGGAACTATGGCTACACCTTC. The full variable domain, with the rest looked up from reference TRBV7-2 and TRBJ1-2, is GAGVSQSPSNKVTEKGKDVELRCDPISGHTALYWYRQSLGQGLEFLIYFQGNSAPDKSGLPSDRFSAERTGGSVSTLTIQRTQQEDSAVYLCASSKVQGGNYGYTFGSGTRLTVV.

The chain uses TRBV5-4 and TRBJ2-6; no clear D gene. The CDR3 runs 14 residues. V lost 4 bases to trimming and J lost 0 bases, with 5 bases between them. Germline V gene sequence: CDR1 SGHNT, CDR2 YYREEE (reference sequence). In DNA, the CDR3 is TGTGCCAGCAGCCGTAGCTCTGGGGCCAACGTCCTGACTTTC. Protein product: CASSRSSGANVLTF.

This chain joins TRBV6-6 and TRBJ1-1; D gene unclear. The CDR3 runs to 14 residues. V lost 5 bases and J 1 base, leaving 11 bases between the germline ends. CDR1 MNHNY and CDR2 SVGAGI come from the germline V gene (reference sequence). The CDR3 DNA follows: TGTGCCAGCAGTGGGGTGGGCGGGAACACTGAAGCTTTCTTT. It translates to CASSGVGGNTEAFF.

V and J are TRBV18 and TRBJ2-3; no reliable D call. Germline V gene sequence: CDR1 KGHSH, CDR2 LQKENI. The CDR3 length is 15 residues. V shed 3 bases and J shed 0 bases, with 10 bases lying between them. The CDR3 DNA reads as TGTGCCAGCTCACCCCTAGGATCCAGCACAGATACGCAGTATTTT. Translation gives CASSPLGSSTDTQYF.

This sequence joins TRBV6-5 and TRBJ1-1, with D perhaps matching TRBD1 (5 bases). V lost 7 bases to trimming and J lost 5 bases, with 8 bases between them. The CDR3 loop spans 11 amino acids. Looked up from germline, CDR1 is MNHEY and CDR2 is SVGAGI. The CDR3 region has the DNA TGTGCCAGCATCAGGGCAACTGAAGCTTTCTTT. Protein product: CASIRATEAFF.

This chain connects TRBV10-3 to TRBJ2-1; TRBD2 matches 9 bases. Per the germline V gene, CDR1 is ENHRY and CDR2 is SYGVKD. The ends lost 0 bases at V and 6 bases at J; junction bases unmatched: 9. The CDR3 is 17 amino acids. The CDR3 region is CAISESTGAGGGNEQFF. CDR3 DNA: TGTGCCATCAGTGAGTCGACTGGAGCGGGGGGTGGCAATGAGCAGTTCTTC.

Details on this clone: This CDR3 is also generated by other DNA sequences in the sample. The chain links TRBV9 to TRBJ1-2, with TRBD1 identical over 8 bases. V was clipped by 4 bases and J by 0 bases; unmatched bases: 5. CDR1 is SGDLS, CDR2 YYNGEE, per germline. The CDR3 has 15 residues. In DNA form, the CDR3 reads TGTGCCAGCAGCCCCCGGACAGGGACTAACTATGGCTACACCTTC. Its translation: CASSPRTGTNYGYTF.

This sequence joins TRBV30 and TRBJ1-5; TRBD1 matches 7 bases. Germline V gives CDR1 GTSNPN, CDR2 SVGIG (reference sequence). The CDR3 consists of 16 residues. J gave up 7 bases and V 2 bases, and 14 bases lay outside the gene matches. The CDR3 loop reads CAWSPPWDSVWQPQHF. The CDR3 DNA reads TGTGCCTGGAGTCCACCTTGGGACAGTGTATGGCAGCCCCAGCATTTT.

The chain uses TRBV19 and TRBJ2-3; D call uncertain. CDR1 LNHDA and CDR2 SQIVND come from the germline V gene (reference sequence). This CDR3 spans 15 amino acids. With 3 bases removed from V and 1 base from J, the gap between germline ends came to 11 bases. Here the CDR3 DNA reads TGTGCCAGTAGTATCGTCGACTCTCGCACAGATACGCAGTATTTT. Translating it yields CASSIVDSRTDTQYF.

The chain combines TRBV7-9 with TRBJ1-5; D remains ambiguous. The V gene lost 3 bases and the J gene lost 2 bases, with 8 bases spanning the gap. CDR1 is SEHNR, CDR2 FQNEAQ, per germline (reference sequence). The CDR3 is 14 amino acids. CDR3 sequence (DNA): TGTGCCAGCAGCTTTGAACAAGGCAATCAGCCCCAGCATTTT. This sequence encodes CASSFEQGNQPQHF.

The rearrangement links TRBV19 to TRBJ2-1, with 10 bases aligning to TRBD1. This CDR3 region has 14 residues. Germline values: CDR1 LNHDA, CDR2 SQIVND (reference sequence). Trimming cost V 1 base and J 7 bases; bases outside gene matches: 1. This chain's CDR3 is CASSIGGQGNEQFF. The CDR3 DNA reads as TGTGCCAGTAGTATAGGGGGACAGGGGAATGAGCAGTTCTTC.

The chain employs TRBV27 and TRBJ1-2; 7 bases map to TRBD1. Germline values: CDR1 MNHEY, CDR2 SMNVEV (reference sequence). With 9 bases clipped from V and 8 bases from J, the junction kept 12 bases outside the gene matches. The CDR3 totals 13 residues. The CDR3, as DNA: TGTGCCAGTCAAAGGGGGCGCGGTGGGGGCTACACCTTC. Amino acids: CASQRGRGGGYTF.

J is TRBJ1-4 and V is TRBV7-9; D is possibly TRBD1 (5 bases). CDR1 and CDR2 (germline): SEHNR, FQNEAQ (reference sequence). The length of the CDR3 is 13 residues. V was cut by 5 bases and J by 10 bases, with 14 bases left in between. For the CDR3, the DNA is TGTGCCAGCAGCCCAGGGCCTTCAGGAAAACTGTTTTTT. Protein sequence: CASSPGPSGKLFF.

The J gene is TRBJ2-2, the V gene TRBV11-3; D call uncertain. This CDR3 has 14 residues. V lost 5 bases to trimming and J lost 4 bases, with 11 bases between them. Germline-derived CDR1 and CDR2 are SGHNT and YENEEA. For the CDR3, the DNA is TGTGCCAGCAGCCCCAATCTGGGCACCGGGGAGCTGTTTTTT. Encoded protein: CASSPNLGTGELFF.

The chain employs TRBV6-5 and TRBJ1-5, with D tentatively TRBD1 (5 bases). Germline assignment: CDR1 MNHEY and CDR2 SVGAGI. The CDR3 runs to 14 residues. V was clipped by 6 bases and J by 4 bases, with 13 bases between them. CDR3 nucleotide sequence: TGTGCCAGCAGATCCTCGGGGGGTAATCAGCCCCAGCATTTT. It codes for CASRSSGGNQPQHF.

The chain is built from TRBV6-5 and TRBJ2-6; D unclear. In germline, CDR1 is MNHEY, CDR2 SVGAGI. V was shortened by 5 bases and J by 0 bases, with 8 bases between the two germline ends. This CDR3 region has 15 residues. CDR3 loop: CASSPQSSGANVLTF. CDR3 DNA: TGTGCCAGCAGTCCACAGAGCTCTGGGGCCAACGTCCTGACTTTC.

This clone appeared once. The chain joins TRBV7-3 to TRBJ2-5, with 10 nucleotides matching TRBD2. The V and J ends lost 5 bases and 2 bases, in that order; junction bases with no gene match: 2. Germline V CDR1 and CDR2: SGHTA, FQGTGA. The CDR3 is 14 residues long. This CDR3 is CASSRTSGQETQYF. As DNA, the CDR3 is TGTGCCAGCAGCCGGACTAGCGGTCAAGAGACCCAGTACTTC.

The rearrangement joins TRBV5-4 to TRBJ2-3; D may be TRBD2 (6 bases). Trimming pared 4 bases from V and 5 bases from J, leaving 14 bases between. Germline V lookup: CDR1 SGHNT, CDR2 YYREEE (reference sequence). This CDR3 region has 14 residues. The CDR3 nucleotides read TGTGCCAGCAGCCCGCCTGGCGGGAAAGATACGCAGTATTTT. Its translation is CASSPPGGKDTQYF.

The chain combines TRBV2 with TRBJ2-5; 10 nucleotides agree with TRBD2. V shed 2 bases and J 2 bases; nucleotides not matched to a gene: 5. Germline CDR1 SNHLY, CDR2 FYNNEI. The CDR3 totals 16 residues. The CDR3 region is CASSEISSGRQETQYF. Written as DNA, the CDR3 is TGTGCCAGCAGTGAAATCAGTAGCGGGAGGCAAGAGACCCAGTACTTC.